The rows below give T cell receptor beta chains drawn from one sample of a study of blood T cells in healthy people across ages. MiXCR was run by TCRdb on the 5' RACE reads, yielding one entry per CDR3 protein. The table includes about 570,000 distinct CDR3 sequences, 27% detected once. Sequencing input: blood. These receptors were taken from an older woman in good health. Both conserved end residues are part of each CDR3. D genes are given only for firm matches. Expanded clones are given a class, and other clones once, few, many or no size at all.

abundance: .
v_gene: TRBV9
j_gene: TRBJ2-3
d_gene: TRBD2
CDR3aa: CASSVLAGNTDTQYF
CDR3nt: TGTGCCAGCAGCGTATTAGCGGGTAACACAGATACGCAGTATTTT

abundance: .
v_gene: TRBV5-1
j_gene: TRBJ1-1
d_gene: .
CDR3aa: CASSQVLGGTEAFF
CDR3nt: TGCGCCAGCAGCCAGGTTTTAGGAGGCACTGAAGCTTTCTTT

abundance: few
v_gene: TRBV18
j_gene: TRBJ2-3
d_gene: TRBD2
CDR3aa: CASSPLPTSVSSADTQYF
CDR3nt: TGTGCCAGCTCACCACTTCCTACTAGCGTATCGAGCGCAGATACGCAGTATTTT

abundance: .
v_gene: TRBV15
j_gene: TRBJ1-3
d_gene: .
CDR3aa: CATSRGPDSGNTIYF
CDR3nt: TGTGCCACCAGCAGGGGCCCCGACTCTGGAAACACCATATATTTT

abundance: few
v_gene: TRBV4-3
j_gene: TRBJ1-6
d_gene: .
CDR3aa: CASSQEGSSVSPLHF
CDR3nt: TGCGCCAGCAGCCAAGAGGGAAGTTCTGTCTCACCCCTCCACTTT

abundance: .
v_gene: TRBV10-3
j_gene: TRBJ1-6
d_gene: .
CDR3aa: CAISGVLSPLHF
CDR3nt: TGTGCCATCAGTGGAGTTCTTTCACCCCTCCACTTT

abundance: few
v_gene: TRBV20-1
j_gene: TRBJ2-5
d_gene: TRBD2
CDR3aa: CSAPQAGGVQETQYF
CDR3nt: TGCAGTGCTCCGCAAGCGGGGGGCGTTCAAGAGACCCAGTACTTC

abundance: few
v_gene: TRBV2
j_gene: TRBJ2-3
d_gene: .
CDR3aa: CASSAGTSGTQYF
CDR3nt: TGTGCCAGCAGTGCCGGGACTTCGGGTACGCAGTATTTT

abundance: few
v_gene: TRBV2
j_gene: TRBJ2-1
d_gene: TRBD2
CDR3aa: CASMNSGGVNEQFF
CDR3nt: TGTGCCAGCATGAATAGCGGGGGGGTCAATGAGCAGTTCTTC

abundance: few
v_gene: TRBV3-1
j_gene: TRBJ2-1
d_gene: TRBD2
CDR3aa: CASSRAPGLAGAAPFNEQFF
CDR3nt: TGTGCCAGCAGCAGGGCCCCGGGGCTAGCGGGGGCCGCACCCTTCAATGAGCAGTTCTTC

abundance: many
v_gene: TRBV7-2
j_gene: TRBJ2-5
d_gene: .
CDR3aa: CASSTGRETQYF
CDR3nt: TGTGCCAGCAGCACGGGGAGAGAGACCCAGTACTTC

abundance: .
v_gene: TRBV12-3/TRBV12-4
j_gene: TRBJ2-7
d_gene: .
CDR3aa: CASSTIGTLSYEQYF
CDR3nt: TGTGCCAGCAGCACTATCGGGACTCTCTCCTACGAGCAGTACTTC

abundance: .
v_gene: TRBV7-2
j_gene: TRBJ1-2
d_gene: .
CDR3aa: CASSFYEEDTF
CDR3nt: TGTGCCAGCAGCTTTTATGAGGAGGACACCTTC

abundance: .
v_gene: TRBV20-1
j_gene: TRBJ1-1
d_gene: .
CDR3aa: CSAPRLAQGEAFF
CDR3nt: TGCAGTGCCCCGAGATTGGCACAGGGTGAAGCTTTCTTT

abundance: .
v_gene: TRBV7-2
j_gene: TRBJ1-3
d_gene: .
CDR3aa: CASKTTMGNTIYF
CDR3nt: TGTGCCAGCAAAACCACAATGGGAAACACCATATATTTT